These T cell receptor beta chains were read from a single sample in a study of patients with pleural tuberculosis. TCRdb recomputed calls from the reads with MiXCR, one row per CDR3 protein. Found here are around 49,000 distinct CDR3 sequences, 6% to 8% of them singletons; the top ten hold about a sixth. These receptors were obtained from a human donor with pleural tuberculosis. The CDR3 runs from the conserved cysteine through the conserved F or W. The order of the fields is V gene, J gene, CDR3 protein.

>TRBV19|TRBJ1-1
CASSIIVRDVAEAFF
>TRBV19|TRBJ2-1
CASSIGRTSPYNEQFF
>TRBV11-2|TRBJ2-3
CASSGASGTQYF
>TRBV18|TRBJ2-7
CASSPPTNYEQYF
>TRBV19|TRBJ2-3
CASSPLSFTDTQYF
>TRBV4-2|TRBJ1-2
CASSQTGTGLISGYTF
>TRBV12-3/TRBV12-4|TRBJ1-5
CASSLEGGSQPQHF
>TRBV29-1|TRBJ1-2
CSVEGEDYGYTF
>TRBV15|TRBJ2-7
CATSSASIQNEQYF
>TRBV11-2|TRBJ2-7
CASSFGLNYEQYF
>TRBV28|TRBJ1-2
CASSLNPNDYGYTF
>TRBV27|TRBJ1-1
CASSPTTGTEAFF
>TRBV28|TRBJ1-2
CASSYRDRGRRGGYTF
>TRBV6-2/TRBV6-3|TRBJ2-1
CASSYLGTVHNEQFF
>TRBV5-4|TRBJ2-1
CASSLVASQNNEQFF
>TRBV29-1|TRBJ2-1
CSVVGSSGNHEQFF
>TRBV7-6|TRBJ2-1
CASSYRTSGIMDEQFF
>TRBV6-2/TRBV6-3|TRBJ1-2
CASSHRKYGQGYYGYTF
>TRBV30|TRBJ1-1
CAWTWAIYSEAFF
>TRBV27|TRBJ2-3
CASSLWVAGVLDTQYF
>TRBV6-2/TRBV6-3|TRBJ2-2
CASSYSDVGELFF
>TRBV20-1|TRBJ1-1
CSAKDRGDTEAFF
>TRBV19|TRBJ2-2
CASSIVSASGELFF
>TRBV2|TRBJ2-3
CASSEAPQHPRDTQYF
>TRBV20-1|TRBJ2-7
CSAESGSSYEQYF
>TRBV12-3/TRBV12-4|TRBJ1-5
CASSGTGGEQPQHF
>TRBV4-2|TRBJ1-1
CASSQDPGTYTEAFF
>TRBV28|TRBJ1-2
CASSSGQVQRGYTF
>TRBV11-1|TRBJ2-5
CASSLGQGGETQYF
>TRBV2|TRBJ2-1
CASSEKRWEGLNEQFF
>TRBV19|TRBJ1-1
CASNRNRDNPEAFF
>TRBV19|TRBJ2-7
CASSPGQGLSYEQYF
>TRBV28|TRBJ2-7
CASSFRGGLPEQYF
>TRBV11-2|TRBJ2-3
CASSALAGAPDTQYF
>TRBV11-2|TRBJ1-1
CASSLGDRAFSEAFF
>TRBV30|TRBJ1-2
CAWSPGQGTGYTF
>TRBV12-3/TRBV12-4|TRBJ1-6
CASSPLGGDHNSPLHF
>TRBV2|TRBJ1-1
CASSDDRATGAFF
>TRBV28|TRBJ1-6
CASSSETGDPRNSPLHF
>TRBV2|TRBJ1-1
CASSGTTGGTEAFF
>TRBV2|TRBJ2-3
CASNPGLATDTQYF
>TRBV12-3/TRBV12-4|TRBJ1-1
CASSFGQHNTEAFF
>TRBV27|TRBJ2-5
CASTRRYKGETQYF
>TRBV20-1|TRBJ2-5
CSAHLADREGETQYF
>TRBV29-1|TRBJ2-1
CSVAGQGKQFF
>TRBV2|TRBJ1-2
CASSDAGGNSYGYTF
>TRBV25-1|TRBJ1-2
CASSRGTGATNYGYTF
>TRBV4-1|TRBJ2-3
CASSQDLSSTDTQYF
>TRBV20-1|TRBJ2-3
CSARDPLVGDTQYF
>TRBV11-1|TRBJ2-2
CASTKTGNTGELFF
>TRBV20-1|TRBJ2-3
CSARRRGREITDTQYF
>TRBV6-1|TRBJ2-5
CASRMTGNQETQYF